The 6 T cell receptor beta chains presented below share a single source sample, sequenced in a study of PD-1 blockade in classical Hodgkin lymphoma. The method was immunoSEQ multiplex PCR; TCRdb's version includes in-frame clones alone and lacks a portion of them. Of 40,000 to 50,000 clones in the sample, roughly three quarters were seen once. With no exception, relapse followed autologous stem cell transplantation in all patients, and brentuximab vedotin exposure varied. Sample: peripheral blood mononuclear cells (PBMCs), taken at baseline. The receptors come from a human donor with classical Hodgkin lymphoma.

J is TRBJ2-7 and V is TRBV29-1, with TRBD2 matching over 8 bases. CDR1 SQVTM and CDR2 ANQGSEA come from the germline V gene. Losses at the gene ends were 3 bases for V and 0 bases for J; bases not matched to a gene: 1. The CDR3 consists of 13 residues. The CDR3 DNA sequence: TGCAGCGTTGACCGGGAGGGCTCCTACGAGCAGTACTTC. It specifies CSVDREGSYEQYF.

This chain joins TRBV12-1 and TRBJ2-1; the table's D call TRBD2 went unverified against the DNA. TRBV12-1 is a pseudogene locus. The CDR3 is made up of 16 amino acids. In nucleotides, the CDR3 is TGTGCCAGCAGCTCAAGGACTAGCGGGAGGGGAGATGAGCAGTTCTTC. As protein: CASSSRTSGRGDEQFF.

The chain carries TRBV30 and TRBJ1-3, with D possibly being TRBD1 (6 bases). Looked up from germline, CDR1 is GTSNPN and CDR2 is SVGIG (reference sequence). The CDR3 sequence is 13 residues long. Trimming stripped 8 bases from V and 2 bases from J, with 13 bases between. The CDR3 region has the DNA TGTGCCCGGACAACAGGGACTGGAAACACCATATATTTT. This translates into CARTTGTGNTIYF.

This clone was counted once. V and J are TRBV27 and TRBJ2-2; tentatively, D is TRBD1 (6 bases). The germline V and J ends were trimmed by 4 bases and 1 base, with 10 bases remaining between them. The CDR3 consists of 15 residues. Germline V gene lookup returns CDR1 MNHEY and CDR2 SMNVEV (reference sequence). In DNA, the CDR3 is TGTGCCAGCAGTTCCCACAGGGAGAACACCGGGGAGCTGTTTTTT. The encoded protein is CASSSHRENTGELFF.

This clone was detected only a few times. Additional DNA sequences in this sample encode the identical CDR3. This chain joins TRBV6-5 and TRBJ1-1, with D unresolved. The CDR3 has 13 residues. Trimming removed 2 bases at V and 1 base at J, with 5 bases between. Germline assignment: CDR1 MNHEY and CDR2 SVGAGI. The CDR3 sequence is CASSYGRNTEAFF. The DNA for the CDR3 is TGTGCCAGCAGTTACGGCAGGAACACTGAAGCTTTCTTT.

The V and J genes are TRBV7-8 and TRBJ1-4; D is uncertain. The CDR3 consists of 14 residues. CDR1 and CDR2 from the germline V gene are SGHVS and FQNEAQ. V was shortened by 1 base and J by 4 bases, with 7 bases between the two germline ends. The CDR3 is CASSLVAVNEKLFF. The CDR3 DNA follows: TGTGCCAGCAGCTTAGTCGCGGTTAATGAAAAACTGTTTTTT.